A single sample is the source of the 27 T cell receptor beta chains below, sequenced in a study of T cell repertoires in cytomegalovirus infection. These receptors have no identified antigens. TCRdb processed the reads anew with MiXCR; each CDR3 protein has one entry. The sample records about 700,000 distinct CDR3 sequences, around 30% being singletons. Specimen: cultured PBMCs, collected from culture after CMV antigen stimulation. The origin of the receptors is a human donor in good health (CMV status not recorded). Some clones in this sample may be carry-over from other donors' samples.

The V and J genes are TRBV7-2 and TRBJ2-3, with TRBD1 identical over 8 bases. Germline lookup yields CDR1 SGHTA and CDR2 FQGNSA. V was pared by 0 bases and J by 6 bases, with 5 bases of the junction left unmatched. The CDR3 totals 15 residues. The CDR3 region is CASSLAPGGVDTQYF. In DNA, the CDR3 is TGTGCCAGCAGCTTAGCGCCAGGGGGCGTGGATACGCAGTATTTT.

The V call is TRBV10-3, the J call TRBJ2-7; unclear D gene. The germline V and J ends were trimmed by 7 bases and 3 bases, with 13 bases remaining between them. This CDR3 has 13 amino acids. Germline CDR1 reads ENHRY; CDR2 reads SYGVKD. The chain's CDR3 is CAIKVLGSYEQYF. The CDR3, as DNA: TGTGCCATCAAGGTACTCGGCAGCTACGAGCAGTACTTC.

This chain joins TRBV11-3 and TRBJ2-5; no reliable D call. Germline V gene sequence: CDR1 SGHNT, CDR2 YENEEA. CDR3 length: 14 residues. Trimming pared 5 bases from V and 1 base from J, leaving 11 bases between. CDR3 amino acids: CASSKGGAQETQYF. DNA of the CDR3: TGTGCCAGCAGCAAGGGCGGTGCCCAAGAGACCCAGTACTTC.

V usage is TRBV12-3 or TRBV12-4 and J usage is TRBJ2-2, with D perhaps matching TRBD1 or TRBD2 (5 bases each). The CDR3 has 15 residues. The V end lost 6 bases, the J end lost 3 bases, and 14 bases lay between the germline ends. The CDR3 DNA is TGTGCCAGCAGCTTGGGACGCACCTACACCGGGGAGCTGTTTTTT. Protein product: CASSLGRTYTGELFF.

The chain is built from TRBV30 and TRBJ2-3; possibly TRBD1 for D (6 bases). V lost 8 bases, J lost 4 bases, and 13 bases lay in between. Germline CDR1 is GTSNPN and CDR2 is SVGIG (reference sequence). This CDR3 has 12 amino acids. CDR3 loop: CARGFGADTQYF. The CDR3 DNA reads as TGTGCCAGGGGGTTCGGGGCAGATACGCAGTATTTT.

The rearrangement joins TRBV12-3 or TRBV12-4 to TRBJ2-5; D might be TRBD2 (6 bases). Trimming removed 5 bases at V and 4 bases at J, with 20 bases between. CDR3 length equals 16 residues. The CDR3 region has the DNA TGTGCCAGCAGTGTAGGCCGGGACGGGGGAGGAGAGACCCAGTACTTC. Amino acid sequence: CASSVGRDGGGETQYF.

There are many counts of this clonotype. The chain couples TRBV7-2 to TRBJ1-1; D is undetermined. V lost 3 bases, J lost 0 bases, and 5 bases lay in between. Per the germline V gene, CDR1 is SGHTA and CDR2 is FQGNSA. The CDR3 extends over 13 amino acids. CDR3 nucleotide sequence: TGTGCCAGCAGCTTTTACATGAACACTGAAGCTTTCTTT. This gives the protein CASSFYMNTEAFF.

The rearrangement links TRBV19 to TRBJ2-5; the match to TRBD1 covers 9 bases. Per germline, CDR1 LNHDA and CDR2 SQIVND (reference sequence). V was pared by 10 bases and J by 4 bases, with 13 bases of the junction left unmatched. There are 15 residues in the CDR3. The CDR3 region has the DNA TGTGCCACCGCTCTAGGGGGACAGGGTGCAGAGACCCAGTACTTC. Protein sequence: CATALGGQGAETQYF.

The chain couples TRBV2 to TRBJ2-1, with D perhaps given as TRBD1 or TRBD2 (5 bases each). With 4 bases removed from V and 5 bases from J, the gap between germline ends came to 12 bases. The CDR3 extends over 14 amino acids. The V gene's germline CDR1 is SNHLY and CDR2 FYNNEI. The CDR3: CASSGGTYNNEQFF. For the CDR3, the DNA is TGTGCCAGCAGTGGTGGGACGTACAACAATGAGCAGTTCTTC.

In its sample, this clonotype was seen a few times. The chain uses TRBV19 and TRBJ1-1; D unresolved. V lost 7 bases and J 4 bases, leaving 10 bases between the germline ends. In germline, CDR1 is LNHDA, CDR2 SQIVND (reference sequence). This CDR3 is built from 12 residues. CDR3 sequence reads: CASTGSFTEAFF. Written as DNA, the CDR3 is TGTGCCAGTACGGGGTCTTTCACTGAAGCTTTCTTT.

The chain employs TRBV5-1 and TRBJ2-3; 15 bases are shared with TRBD2. V shed 6 bases and J 6 bases; nucleotides not matched to a gene: 8. CDR1 is SGHRS, CDR2 YFSETQ, per germline. The CDR3 is made up of 16 amino acids. In nucleotides, the CDR3 is TGCGCCAGCAAACCGGGACTAGCGGGAGGTTGGGATACGCAGTATTTT. The encoded protein is CASKPGLAGGWDTQYF.

This clonotype was seen a few times. J is TRBJ2-1 and V is TRBV6-1; 9 bases are a match to TRBD2. The length of the CDR3 is 15 residues. Unmatched junction bases numbered 9, after V lost 7 bases and J lost 5 bases. Germline values: CDR1 MNHNS, CDR2 SASEGT. CDR3 amino acids: CASTLKASGDNEQFF. In DNA form, the CDR3 reads TGTGCCAGCACCCTTAAAGCTAGCGGGGACAATGAGCAGTTCTTC.

This clonotype was observed a handful of times. J is TRBJ2-7 and V is TRBV7-8; 7 positions agree with TRBD1. J was trimmed by 5 bases and V by 4 bases; bases with no gene match: 5. The CDR3 contains 13 residues. Germline V CDR1 and CDR2: SGHVS, FQNEAQ. CDR3 amino acids: CASSSGTVHEQYF. As DNA, the CDR3 is TGTGCCAGCAGCTCCGGGACAGTCCACGAGCAGTACTTC.

This clonotype was found a few times. This sequence joins TRBV25-1 and TRBJ2-2, with 8 positions matching TRBD1. V was pared by 6 bases and J by 7 bases, with 4 bases of the junction left unmatched. CDR3 length: 13 residues. Germline values: CDR1 MGHDK, CDR2 SYGVNS. The CDR3 coding sequence is TGTGCCAGCAGCAGGGGGCTCGGCGGGGAGCTGTTTTTT. This encodes CASSRGLGGELFF.

Only a few counts were recorded for this clonotype. The rearrangement uses TRBV12-3 or TRBV12-4 and TRBJ2-7; 7 bases are a match to TRBD2. This CDR3 region has 14 residues. V lost 7 bases, J lost 6 bases, and 12 bases stayed unmatched. CDR3 DNA: TGTGCCAGCAATCAAGGACTAGGCCGGGGCGAGCAGTACTTC. Encoded protein: CASNQGLGRGEQYF.

This chain joins TRBV20-1 and TRBJ2-2; possibly TRBD2 for D (6 bases). The germline gives CDR1 DFQATT, CDR2 SNEGSKA (reference sequence). V dropped 2 bases and J dropped 7 bases, with 23 bases sitting between them. There are 17 residues in the CDR3. CDR3 in amino acids: CSARPGTLWTTGGELFF. CDR3 DNA sequence: TGCAGTGCTAGACCCGGGACTCTATGGACAACGGGCGGGGAGCTGTTTTTT.

The chain couples TRBV7-2 to TRBJ2-3; D might be TRBD2 (6 bases). This CDR3 has 13 amino acids. V was cut by 3 bases and J by 6 bases, with 10 bases left in between. Germline V gene sequence: CDR1 SGHTA, CDR2 FQGNSA. The CDR3 bases are TGTGCCAGCAGCTTGCAGGCGGGGGATACGCAGTATTTT. It specifies CASSLQAGDTQYF.

In its sample, this clonotype was seen a few times. The V call is TRBV11-2, the J call TRBJ2-1, with D unresolved. Trimming left V 5 bases short and J 8 bases short, with 7 bases between. Germline V gene sequence: CDR1 SGHAT, CDR2 FQNNGV. The CDR3 covers 11 residues. CDR3: CASSPRHEQFF. DNA of the CDR3: TGTGCCAGCAGCCCAAGGCATGAGCAGTTCTTC.

The chain has TRBV12-3 or TRBV12-4 and TRBJ1-1, with a possible D match to TRBD1 (5 bases). The CDR3 has 13 amino acids. Between the trimmed V and J ends, which lost 5 bases and 7 bases, there was a span of 14 bases. DNA for the CDR3: TGTGCCAGCAGTCCCGGGACTCAGAATGAAGCTTTCTTT. Translating gives CASSPGTQNEAFF.

This clonotype was found a few times. The chain has TRBV4-1 and TRBJ2-3, with TRBD1 matching over 7 bases. With 3 bases clipped from V and 6 bases from J, the junction kept 6 bases outside the gene matches. Germline loops: CDR1 MGHRA, CDR2 YSYEKL. The CDR3 is 14 amino acids. As DNA, the CDR3 is TGCGCCAGCAGCCACGTCGACAGGGTGGATACGCAGTATTTT. Translating it yields CASSHVDRVDTQYF.

This clonotype was recorded a few times. This rearrangement joins TRBV19 to TRBJ1-1; D is undetermined. V was pared by 5 bases and J by 5 bases, with 15 bases between. The V gene's germline CDR1 is LNHDA and CDR2 SQIVND (reference sequence). CDR3 length: 14 residues. The CDR3 loop reads CASSLQTGGTEAFF. CDR3 sequence (DNA): TGTGCCAGTAGTCTCCAGACGGGTGGGACTGAAGCTTTCTTT.

This clonotype was seen more than once but under ten times. The gene calls are TRBV6-6 and TRBJ2-4; TRBD2 is a possible D gene (6 bases). CDR1 and CDR2 (germline): MNHNY, SVGAGI (reference sequence). This CDR3 has 16 amino acids. Trimming took off 5 bases at V and 0 bases at J, with 14 bases between the two ends. The CDR3, as DNA: TGTGCCAGCAGTCCCAGGACTATACTAGCCAAAAACATTCAGTACTTC. Protein product: CASSPRTILAKNIQYF.

The rearrangement joins TRBV7-8 to TRBJ2-7, with D perhaps matching TRBD1 or TRBD2 (5 bases each). The CDR3 is 16 amino acids. V was trimmed by 4 bases and J by 5 bases, leaving 21 bases between them. CDR1 is SGHVS and CDR2 is FQNEAQ in the germline V gene. This CDR3 reads CASSSGPAGSGNEQYF. The DNA of the CDR3 is TGTGCCAGCAGCTCCGGGCCCGCAGGGTCGGGAAACGAGCAGTACTTC.

The sample holds a few counts of this clonotype. The rearrangement links TRBV2 to TRBJ1-1; 7 positions match TRBD1. Looked up from germline, CDR1 is SNHLY and CDR2 is FYNNEI. After removal of 1 base from V and 4 bases from J, the junction contained 15 bases not matched to a gene. The CDR3 consists of 18 residues. Here the CDR3 reads CASSEEGAGEWSGTEAFF. The CDR3 DNA is TGTGCCAGCAGTGAAGAGGGGGCAGGGGAGTGGTCCGGCACTGAAGCTTTCTTT.

This clonotype was found once. The chain links TRBV27 to TRBJ1-5; TRBD1 might be the D (6 bases). In germline, CDR1 is MNHEY, CDR2 SMNVEV (reference sequence). The CDR3 is made up of 13 amino acids. With 10 bases removed from V and 5 bases from J, the gap between germline ends came to 15 bases. The CDR3, as DNA: TGTGCCATCCACCGGGACAAATATCAGCCCCAGCATTTT. Translating gives CAIHRDKYQPQHF.

This clonotype appeared a few times. The V gene is TRBV6-2 or TRBV6-3, the J gene TRBJ1-2; D gene ambiguous. There are 13 residues in the CDR3. V was shortened by 6 bases and J by 4 bases, with 12 bases between the two germline ends. Germline values: CDR1 MNHEY, CDR2 SVGEGT. The CDR3 spells CASRFDGSYGYTF. The CDR3, as DNA: TGTGCCAGCAGGTTCGACGGCAGCTATGGCTACACCTTC.

The chain employs TRBV7-2 and TRBJ1-4; 10 nucleotides line up with TRBD1. In germline, CDR1 is SGHTA, CDR2 FQGNSA. J gave up 7 bases and V 5 bases, and 10 bases lay outside the gene matches. CDR3 length: 16 residues. Written as DNA, the CDR3 is TGTGCCAGCAGCCCCCCCGACAGGGGGCGCGGTGAAAAACTGTTTTTT. Translating gives CASSPPDRGRGEKLFF.